The 8 T cell receptor beta chains given below trace back to one sample, sequenced in a study of OX40 agonist ivuxolimab in advanced cancers. Libraries were prepared by immunoSEQ multiplex PCR; TCRdb keeps only in-frame clonotypes and omits some of them. Here the sample spans some 77,000 clones, about 86% being singletons. This material consisted of CD4+ or CD8+ T cells sorted from blood, taken in a trial of the OX40 agonist ivuxolimab. The source of these receptors is an adult with an advanced solid tumor such as melanoma, head and neck, liver or kidney cancer.

The V gene is TRBV6-5, the J gene TRBJ2-2; no clear D gene. The V gene lost 6 bases and the J gene lost 6 bases, with 8 bases spanning the gap. The length of the CDR3 is 12 residues. Germline CDR1 is MNHEY and CDR2 is SVGAGI. CDR3 bases: TGTGCCAGCAGGTTTCACGCCGGGGAGCTGTTTTTT. This encodes CASRFHAGELFF.

This rearrangement joins TRBV6-6 to TRBJ2-3; D is unclear. In germline, CDR1 is MNHNY, CDR2 SVGAGI (reference sequence). The CDR3 is made up of 12 amino acids. Trimming took 4 bases from V and 3 from J, leaving 5 bases between them. CDR3 DNA: TGTGCCAGCAGTTCGCCTACAGATACGCAGTATTTT. It is translated as CASSSPTDTQYF.

This chain links TRBV28 with TRBJ1-2; 7 nucleotides match TRBD1. Germline CDR1 is MDHEN and CDR2 is SYDVKM. The CDR3 has 16 residues. The V gene end was trimmed by 6 bases and the J gene end by 7 bases; junction bases not matched to a gene: 17. CDR3 sequence: CASRGGASTGRPGYTF. DNA of the CDR3: TGTGCCAGCAGGGGGGGGGCCTCGACAGGGAGACCTGGCTACACCTTC.

This clone showed up just once. This chain connects TRBV2 to TRBJ2-1; D is unclear. The CDR3 is 16 residues long. Germline CDR1 SNHLY, CDR2 FYNNEI. The V end lost 4 bases, the J end lost 4 bases, and 17 bases lay between the germline ends. The CDR3 loop reads CASSVLGSQSYNEQFF. CDR3 nucleotides: TGTGCCAGCAGTGTGTTGGGGTCCCAGTCATACAATGAGCAGTTCTTC.

J is TRBJ1-3 and V is TRBV7-9, with 7 bases lining up with TRBD1. CDR3 length: 15 residues. V lost 5 bases to trimming and J lost 4 bases; unmatched junction nucleotides: 8. CDR1 is SEHNR and CDR2 is FQNEAQ in the germline V gene (reference sequence). DNA for the CDR3: TGTGCCAGCAGCCCTAGGGACAGTCTGGGAAACACCATATATTTT. This gives the protein CASSPRDSLGNTIYF.

The chain employs TRBV2 and TRBJ2-3; D unclear. The CDR3 extends over 13 amino acids. Trimming stripped 1 base from V and 4 bases from J, with 6 bases between. Germline lookup yields CDR1 SNHLY and CDR2 FYNNEI. The DNA of the CDR3 is TGTGCCAGCAGTGAAGGGGAAGCAGATACGCAGTATTTT. Translating gives CASSEGEADTQYF.

The chain is built from TRBV10-3 and TRBJ1-1; D may be TRBD1 (5 bases). The V gene lost 2 bases and the J gene lost 1 base, with 8 bases spanning the gap. The germline CDR1 and CDR2 sequences are ENHRY and SYGVKD. This CDR3 is 14 amino acids long. The CDR3 loop reads CAISEQGQNTEAFF. CDR3 DNA sequence: TGTGCCATCAGTGAGCAGGGTCAGAACACTGAAGCTTTCTTT.

CDR3 sequence: CASSATSTEEKLFF. CDR3 bases: TGTGCCAGTAGTGCGACCTCCACCGAGGAAAAACTGTTTTTT. The V gene is TRBV19, the J gene TRBJ1-4; D ambiguous. The CDR3 loop spans 14 amino acids. The V end was cut by 5 bases, the J end by 8 bases, with 15 bases between. Per the germline V gene, CDR1 is LNHDA and CDR2 is SQIVND (reference sequence).